Each of the 2 T cell receptor beta chains below was sequenced from the same sample in a study of blood T cell repertoires in COVID-19. Sequenced by immunoSEQ multiplex PCR; TCRdb stores in-frame clones only, minus some. The sample lists under 80,000 clones, roughly 91% occurring once. Sequencing input: peripheral blood. The receptors were gathered from a man aged 70 or older with active or convalescent COVID-19.

This chain connects TRBV4-3 to TRBJ2-3, with a possible D match to TRBD2 (6 bases). The V gene's germline CDR1 is LGHNA and CDR2 YSLEER. V shed 4 bases and J shed 2 bases, with 10 bases lying between them. The CDR3 consists of 14 residues. CDR3 DNA: TGCGCCAGCAGCCCCGGGGGAGACACAGATACGCAGTATTTT. Its translation: CASSPGGDTDTQYF.

The chain recombines TRBV7-3 with TRBJ2-2; 13 bases agree with TRBD2. V lost 5 bases, J lost 5 bases, and 8 bases stayed unmatched. This CDR3 is built from 17 residues. The germline V gene encodes CDR1 SGHTA and CDR2 FQGTGA. CDR3 sequence reads: CASSPRTSGSGTGELFF. CDR3 nucleotides: TGTGCCAGCAGCCCCCGGACTAGCGGGAGTGGTACCGGGGAGCTGTTTTTT.